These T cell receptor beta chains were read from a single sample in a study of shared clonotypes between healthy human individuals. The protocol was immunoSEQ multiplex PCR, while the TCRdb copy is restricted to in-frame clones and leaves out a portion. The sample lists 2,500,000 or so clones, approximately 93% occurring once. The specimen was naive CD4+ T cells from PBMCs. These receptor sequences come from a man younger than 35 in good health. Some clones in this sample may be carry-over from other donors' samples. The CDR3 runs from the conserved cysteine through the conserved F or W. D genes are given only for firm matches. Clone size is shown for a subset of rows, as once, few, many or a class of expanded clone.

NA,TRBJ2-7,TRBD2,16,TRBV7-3,TGTGCCAGCAGCCTTGACCTGACTAGCGGGACCTACGAGCAGTACTTC,CASSLDLTSGTYEQYF
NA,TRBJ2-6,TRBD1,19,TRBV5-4,TGTGCCAGCAGCTTGCCGCCGGGACAGTCCGGCTCTGGGGCCAACGTCCTGACTTTC,CASSLPPGQSGSGANVLTF
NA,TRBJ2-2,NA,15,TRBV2,TGTGCCAGCAGTAAGGGACGGACGAACACCGGGGAGCTGTTTTTT,CASSKGRTNTGELFF
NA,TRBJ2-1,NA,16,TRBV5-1,TGCGCCAGCAGCCTGGTAGCGCAGAGCTCCTACAATGAGCAGTTCTTC,CASSLVAQSSYNEQFF
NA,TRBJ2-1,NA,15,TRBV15,TGTGCCACCAGCATAGGCAGGGATCCTAGGAATGAGCAGTTCTTC,CATSIGRDPRNEQFF
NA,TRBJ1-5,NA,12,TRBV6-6,TGTGCCAGCAGTTACTCGATTCAGCCCCAGCATTTT,CASSYSIQPQHF
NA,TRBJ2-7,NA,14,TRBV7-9,TGTGCCAGCAGCTTATCCGGCCCTTTCTACGAGCAGTACTTC,CASSLSGPFYEQYF
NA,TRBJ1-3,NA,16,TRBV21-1,TGTGCCAGCAGCAAAGTTCGGGGACCATTTGGAAACACCATATATTTT,CASSKVRGPFGNTIYF
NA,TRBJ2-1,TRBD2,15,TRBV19,TGTGCCAGTAGCCTAGCGGGAGGGCCGGACAATGAGCAGTTCTTC,CASSLAGGPDNEQFF
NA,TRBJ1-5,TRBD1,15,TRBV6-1,TGTGCCAGCAGTAGTGACAGGGGCAGGGATCAGCCCCAGCATTTT,CASSSDRGRDQPQHF
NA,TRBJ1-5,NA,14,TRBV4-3,TGCGCCAGCAGCCAAGATTTAGGAGATCAGCCCCAGCATTTT,CASSQDLGDQPQHF
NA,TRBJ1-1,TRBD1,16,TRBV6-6,TGTGCCAGCAGGGCCGCCAGGGGGGGTTTTGACACTGAAGCTTTCTTT,CASRAARGGFDTEAFF
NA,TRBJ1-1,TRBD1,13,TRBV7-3,TGTGCCAGCTCCCTAGGGGGCGATGCTGAAGCTTTCTTT,CASSLGGDAEAFF
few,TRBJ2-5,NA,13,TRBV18,TGTGCCAGCTCACCACCGGGGTTGGAGACCCAGTACTTC,CASSPPGLETQYF
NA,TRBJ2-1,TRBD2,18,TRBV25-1,TGTGCCAGCAGTGAGAGGTTTTTCGGCGGGAGTCTGCGCAATGAGCAGTTCTTC,CASSERFFGGSLRNEQFF
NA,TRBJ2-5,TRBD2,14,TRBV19,TGTGCCAGTAGTAGGGGACTAGCGGGAGAGACCCAGTACTTC,CASSRGLAGETQYF
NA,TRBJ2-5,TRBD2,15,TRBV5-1,TGCGCCAGCAGCTTGGCTAGCGGGACAAAAGAGACCCAGTACTTC,CASSLASGTKETQYF
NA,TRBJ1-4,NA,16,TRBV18,TGTGCCAGCTCACTCCAGGGACTGGCAACTAATGAAAAACTGTTTTTT,CASSLQGLATNEKLFF
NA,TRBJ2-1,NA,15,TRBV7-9,TGTGCCGGAGTGGGGCGGGGCCCAACCTACAATGAGCAGTTCTTC,CAGVGRGPTYNEQFF